This TCR beta chain appears in the sequencing data of a study of prognosis after radiotherapy for stage I lung cancer. This clonotype has a single count. A far more abundant clone sits one base away, making this likely a read error. Germline CDR1 reads MNHNS; CDR2 reads SASEGT. This CDR3 has 13 amino acids. Multiplex PCR, run in two rounds, amplified TCR beta CDR3 from genomic DNA. First-round PCR amplification was performed with primers specific to each TRBV and TRBJ gene. TCRdb passed the multiplex PCR reads through MiXCR, listing each CDR3 protein once. The sample records fewer than 30,000 distinct CDR3 sequences, roughly 50% being singletons.

The sequence was collected from a donor over 45 with non-small cell lung cancer. The V gene is TRBV6-1, the J gene TRBJ1-5; D is perhaps TRBD1 (5 bases). The input for sequencing was PBMCs, taken before or after stereotactic body radiation therapy (not recorded which). The CDR3: CVSSRDGDQPQHF. The CDR3 coding sequence is TGTGTCAGCAGTCGGGACGGGGATCAGCCCCAGCATTTT.